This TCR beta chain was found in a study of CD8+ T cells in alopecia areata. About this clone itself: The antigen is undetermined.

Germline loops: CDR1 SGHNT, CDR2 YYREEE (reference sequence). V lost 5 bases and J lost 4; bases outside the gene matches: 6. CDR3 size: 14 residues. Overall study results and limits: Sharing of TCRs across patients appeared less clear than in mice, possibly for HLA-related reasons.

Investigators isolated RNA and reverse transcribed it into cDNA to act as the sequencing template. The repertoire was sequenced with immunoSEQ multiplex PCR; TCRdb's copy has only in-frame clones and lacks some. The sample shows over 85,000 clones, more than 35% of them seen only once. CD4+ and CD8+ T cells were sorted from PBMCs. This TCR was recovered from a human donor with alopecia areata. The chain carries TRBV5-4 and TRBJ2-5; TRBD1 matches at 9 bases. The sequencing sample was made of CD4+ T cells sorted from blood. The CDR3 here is CASRRQGVGETQYF. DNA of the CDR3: TGTGCCAGCAGACGACAGGGGGTAGGAGAGACCCAGTACTTC.